These 32 T cell receptor beta chains were sequenced from one sample in a study of technical replicates of blood from a few donors (dated by TCRdb to the late 2010s). Libraries were made using the immunoSEQ multiplex PCR assay. The immuneACCESS repertoire file appears here via TCRdb, limited to in-frame rearrangements. These files lack a portion of the clones; in checked studies, under half of the deficit traces to unresolved V genes, and the cause of the others is not known. Counted in this sample were about 97,000 clones; just under 95% of them appeared once. The ten largest clones take up approximately 0.33% of the sample. Material: T cells isolated from PBMCs. The source is a human donor in good health.

This clone was seen a single time. The rearrangement joins TRBV11-2 to TRBJ1-4; possible D gene TRBD1, 6 bases. V lost 4 bases and J lost 4, with 10 bases in between. Germline-derived CDR1 and CDR2 are SGHAT and FQNNGV. The CDR3 spans 14 residues. The CDR3 sequence: CASSSNRVNEKLFF. As DNA, the CDR3 is TGTGCCAGCAGCTCAAACAGGGTTAATGAAAAACTGTTTTTT.

V usage is TRBV5-1 and J usage is TRBJ2-6; 7 nucleotides match TRBD1. In germline, CDR1 is SGHRS, CDR2 YFSETQ. This CDR3 comprises 18 residues. Trimming at V came to 1 base and at J to 0 bases, leaving 7 bases not matched to a gene. Here the CDR3 DNA reads TGCGCCAGCAGCTTGTCCGGACAGGCCCTCTCTGGGGCCAACGTCCTGACTTTC. It translates to CASSLSGQALSGANVLTF. Drawing the rest from reference TRBV5-1 and TRBJ2-6, the complete variable domain is KAGVTQTPRYLIKTRGQQVTLSCSPISGHRSVSWYQQTPGQGLQFLFEYFSETQRNKGNFPGRFSGRQFSNSRSEMNVSTLELGDSALYLCASSLSGQALSGANVLTFGAGSRLTVL.

The chain uses TRBV9 and TRBJ1-2, with D perhaps TRBD1 (6 bases). The germline V gene encodes CDR1 SGDLS and CDR2 YYNGEE. V was trimmed by 4 bases and J by 4 bases, leaving 14 bases between them. This CDR3 has 14 residues. CDR3 amino acids: CASSPWTAIYGYTF. As DNA, the CDR3 is TGTGCCAGCAGCCCCTGGACAGCTATCTATGGCTACACCTTC.

The chain is built from TRBV7-8 and TRBJ2-1; D ambiguous. Germline assignment: CDR1 SGHVS and CDR2 FQNEAQ. V shed 3 bases and J shed 4 bases, with 10 bases lying between them. This CDR3 spans 14 amino acids. CDR3 DNA: TGTGCCAGCAGCTTTCCAGTATTTTACAATGAGCAGTTCTTC. Protein product: CASSFPVFYNEQFF. Using reference TRBV7-8 and TRBJ2-1 for the parts outside the CDR3, the full variable domain is GAGVSQSPRYKVAKRGQDVALRCDPISGHVSLFWYQQALGQGPEFLTYFQNEAQLDKSGLPSDRFFAERPEGSVSTLKIQRTQQEDSAVYLCASSFPVFYNEQFFGPGTRLTVL.

V and J are TRBV4-1 and TRBJ2-2; TRBD2 is a possible D gene (5 bases). Germline V gene lookup returns CDR1 MGHRA and CDR2 YSYEKL. The CDR3 loop spans 19 amino acids. Trimming shortened V by 0 bases and J by 1 base, and 18 bases separated the two germline ends. The CDR3 protein is CASSQDKGPGKGNTGELFF. The CDR3 DNA reads TGCGCCAGCAGCCAAGATAAAGGACCGGGAAAAGGGAACACCGGGGAGCTGTTTTTT.

The chain uses TRBV6-5 and TRBJ2-5; 7 nucleotides align to TRBD1. The germline CDR1 and CDR2 sequences are MNHEY and SVGAGI. J lost 5 bases, V lost 2 bases, and 5 bases had no gene match. The CDR3 extends over 14 amino acids. The CDR3 DNA reads as TGTGCCAGCAGTTACGGACAGGTTTTTGAGACCCAGTACTTC. Encoded protein: CASSYGQVFETQYF.

This clone turned up a few times. This chain uses TRBV5-1 with TRBJ1-3; tentative D call: TRBD1 (5 bases). The CDR3 covers 15 residues. Between the trimmed V and J ends, which lost 4 bases and 0 bases, there was a span of 11 bases. CDR1 SGHRS and CDR2 YFSETQ come from the germline V gene. CDR3 protein: CASSPGFLSGNTIYF. In DNA form, the CDR3 reads TGCGCCAGCAGCCCAGGGTTCCTCTCTGGAAACACCATATATTTT. Full variable domain (missing parts from reference TRBV5-1 and TRBJ1-3): KAGVTQTPRYLIKTRGQQVTLSCSPISGHRSVSWYQQTPGQGLQFLFEYFSETQRNKGNFPGRFSGRQFSNSRSEMNVSTLELGDSALYLCASSPGFLSGNTIYFGEGSWLTVV.

The chain employs TRBV9 and TRBJ2-3, with 9 nucleotides matching TRBD1. Germline V CDR1 and CDR2: SGDLS, YYNGEE. V shed 4 bases, J shed 11 bases, and the junction held 14 bases outside the gene matches. The length of the CDR3 is 15 residues. The CDR3 bases are TGTGCCAGCAGCCAGGGACAGGGAGATATCGGGAAGCAGTATTTT. Amino acids: CASSQGQGDIGKQYF.

V usage is TRBV7-2 and J usage is TRBJ2-1, with D possibly TRBD1 on 6 matching bases. Trimming took off 6 bases at V and 0 bases at J, with 12 bases between the two ends. The CDR3 length is 15 residues. Germline V CDR1 and CDR2: SGHTA, FQGNSA. CDR3: CASSATGSSYNEQFF. The DNA for the CDR3 is TGTGCCAGCAGTGCAACAGGGTCCTCCTACAATGAGCAGTTCTTC. Looking up the rest from reference TRBV7-2 and TRBJ2-1 gives the full variable domain: GAGVSQSPSNKVTEKGKDVELRCDPISGHTALYWYRQSLGQGLEFLIYFQGNSAPDKSGLPSDRFSAERTGGSVSTLTIQRTQQEDSAVYLCASSATGSSYNEQFFGPGTRLTVL.

The chain combines TRBV27 with TRBJ2-1; 11 bases are a match to TRBD2. The CDR3 is 15 amino acids. Trimming at V came to 5 bases and at J to 7 bases, leaving 7 bases not matched to a gene. Per the germline V gene, CDR1 is MNHEY and CDR2 is SMNVEV (reference sequence). CDR3 in DNA: TGTGCCAGCAGTATACTAGCGGGAGTGGGTAATGAGCAGTTCTTC. Protein: CASSILAGVGNEQFF.

The chain employs TRBV29-1 and TRBJ1-2, with a tentative D call TRBD1 (5 bases). The CDR3 is 16 amino acids. Germline V gene lookup returns CDR1 SQVTM and CDR2 ANQGSEA. V shed 6 bases and J shed 8 bases, with 28 bases lying between them. The chain's CDR3 is CSVPYERGAQGWGYTF. In DNA, the CDR3 is TGCAGCGTGCCCTACGAGCGAGGAGCCCAGGGCTGGGGCTACACCTTC.

The V gene is TRBV21-1, the J gene TRBJ2-7; whether TRBD2, the table's D call, matches the DNA was not checked. TRBV21-1 is recorded as a pseudogene. The CDR3 sequence is 16 residues long. CDR3 DNA: TGTGCCAGCAGCCCGGGGACTAGCGGGAGGGCCTACGAGCAGTACTTC. It codes for CASSPGTSGRAYEQYF.

The chain is built from TRBV28 and TRBJ1-5; no clear D gene. Between the trimmed V and J ends, which lost 3 bases and 6 bases, there was a span of 12 bases. Germline loops: CDR1 MDHEN, CDR2 SYDVKM. This CDR3 region has 14 residues. The CDR3 is CASSLPGEGQPQHF. The DNA of the CDR3 is TGTGCCAGCAGTTTGCCCGGGGAGGGTCAGCCCCAGCATTTT. The full variable domain, rest sourced from reference TRBV28 and TRBJ1-5, is DVKVTQSSRYLVKRTGEKVFLECVQDMDHENMFWYRQDPGLGLRLIYFSYDVKMKEKGDIPEGYSVSREKKERFSLILESASTNQTSMYLCASSLPGEGQPQHFGDGTRLSIL.

V and J are TRBV7-6 and TRBJ1-5; 9 bases match TRBD1. This CDR3 comprises 15 residues. Trimming removed 2 bases from V and 4 bases from J; junction bases left unmatched: 3. From germline, CDR1 is SGHVS and CDR2 FNYEAQ. CDR3 sequence: CASSLMGTGNQPQHF. CDR3 nucleotide sequence: TGTGCCAGCAGCTTAATGGGGACAGGGAATCAGCCCCAGCATTTT.

The rearrangement uses TRBV4-1 and TRBJ1-1, with D possibly being TRBD1 (6 bases). Germline V gene sequence: CDR1 MGHRA, CDR2 YSYEKL. The CDR3 sequence is 16 residues long. Trimming shortened V by 1 base and J by 2 bases, and 14 bases separated the two germline ends. CDR3 sequence: CASSQVGGGPNTEAFF. The CDR3 region has the DNA TGCGCCAGCAGCCAAGTTGGCGGGGGGCCAAACACTGAAGCTTTCTTT.

This sequence joins TRBV4-2 and TRBJ2-1; 7 positions agree with TRBD2. From germline, CDR1 is LGHNA and CDR2 YNFKEQ. Trimming took 4 bases from V and 2 from J; bases not matched to a gene: 11. This CDR3 is built from 17 residues. In DNA form, the CDR3 reads TGTGCCAGCAGCCTAAGGGGCCGGGACTACCCCTACAATGAGCAGTTCTTC. Its protein is CASSLRGRDYPYNEQFF.

The V call is TRBV30, the J call TRBJ2-1; 10 bases agree with TRBD2. Germline V gene lookup returns CDR1 GTSNPN and CDR2 SVGIG (reference sequence). This CDR3 is 14 amino acids long. V shed 3 bases, J shed 4 bases, and the junction held 3 bases outside the gene matches. The CDR3 is CAWRGLAMYNEQFF. CDR3 in DNA: TGTGCCTGGAGGGGACTAGCGATGTACAATGAGCAGTTCTTC.

This chain links TRBV11-3 with TRBJ2-1; TRBD2 is a possible D gene (6 bases). V was trimmed by 3 bases and J by 4 bases, leaving 13 bases between them. This CDR3 has 15 residues. Germline V gene sequence: CDR1 SGHNT, CDR2 YENEEA. CDR3 amino acids: CASSFEIAAYNEQFF. CDR3 in DNA: TGTGCCAGCAGCTTCGAGATAGCGGCTTACAATGAGCAGTTCTTC.

V is TRBV19 and J is TRBJ2-2; 7 bases align to TRBD1. CDR1 is LNHDA and CDR2 is SQIVND in the germline V gene (reference sequence). The CDR3 totals 13 residues. The V and J ends lost 5 bases and 6 bases, in that order; junction bases with no gene match: 3. The CDR3 loop reads CASSLGQAGELFF. In DNA, the CDR3 is TGTGCCAGTAGTCTTGGACAGGCCGGGGAGCTGTTTTTT.

The chain uses TRBV5-6 and TRBJ2-3, with TRBD1 as a possible D gene (7 bases). Per germline, CDR1 SGHDT and CDR2 YYEEEE. The CDR3 sequence is 16 residues long. V was pared by 2 bases and J by 4 bases, with 17 bases between. CDR3 sequence reads: CASSLLRGRGADTQYF. The CDR3 region has the DNA TGTGCCAGCAGCTTACTCAGGGGCAGGGGGGCAGATACGCAGTATTTT.

V usage is TRBV29-1 and J usage is TRBJ1-2; D possibly corresponds to TRBD1 (5 bases). V dropped 7 bases and J dropped 4 bases, with 16 bases sitting between them. This CDR3 is 13 amino acids long. Germline lookup yields CDR1 SQVTM and CDR2 ANQGSEA. As DNA, the CDR3 is TGCAGCGCCGATGGGGGGGTAGTCTATGGCTACACCTTC. It is translated as CSADGGVVYGYTF.

This clone showed up just once. The chain carries TRBV27 and TRBJ1-1, with a weak D call TRBD1 (6 bases). CDR1 and CDR2 from the germline V gene are MNHEY and SMNVEV (reference sequence). The V gene lost 3 bases and the J gene lost 5 bases, with 10 bases spanning the gap. The CDR3 is 13 residues long. The DNA for the CDR3 is TGTGCCAGCAGTTTTTTCCAGGGGACTGAAGCTTTCTTT. Amino acids: CASSFFQGTEAFF.

The chain carries TRBV27 and TRBJ1-3; TRBD1 aligns across 12 bases. The germline gives CDR1 MNHEY, CDR2 SMNVEV (reference sequence). CDR3 length: 15 residues. The V and J ends lost 3 bases and 7 bases, in that order; junction bases with no gene match: 4. The CDR3 sequence is CASSFGDRGQNTIYF. As DNA, the CDR3 is TGTGCCAGCAGTTTCGGGGACAGGGGGCAGAACACCATATATTTT.

The rearrangement uses TRBV6-5 and TRBJ2-1; 11 nucleotides align to TRBD2. The CDR3 is 16 amino acids. The J segment lost 8 bases and the V segment lost 0 bases, leaving 6 bases of the junction unmatched. Germline V gene sequence: CDR1 MNHEY, CDR2 SVGAGI. CDR3 DNA: TGTGCCAGCAGTTACTCGATAGCGGGAGGGGGCGATGAGCAGTTCTTC. Translated, it gives CASSYSIAGGGDEQFF.

J is TRBJ1-1 and V is TRBV7-3; D is unresolved. CDR1 and CDR2 from the germline V gene are SGHTA and FQGTGA. The CDR3 is 13 residues long. V lost 1 base, J lost 1 base, and 4 bases lay in between. The CDR3 DNA reads TGTGCCAGCAGCTTAAATAGGAACACTGAAGCTTTCTTT. It translates to CASSLNRNTEAFF. Combining the CDR3 with reference TRBV7-3 and TRBJ1-1 gives the whole variable domain GAGVSQTPSNKVTEKGKYVELRCDPISGHTALYWYRQSLGQGPEFLIYFQGTGAADDSGLPNDRFFAVRPEGSVSTLKIQRTERGDSAVYLCASSLNRNTEAFFGQGTRLTVV.

DNA for the CDR3: TGTGCCAGCAGCTTCTTCGTCGATCAGCCCCAGCATTTT. Translated: CASSFFVDQPQHF. This rearrangement joins TRBV11-2 to TRBJ1-5; D is undetermined. Germline values: CDR1 SGHAT, CDR2 FQNNGV. There are 13 residues in the CDR3. Trimming shortened V by 3 bases and J by 5 bases, and 8 bases separated the two germline ends.

This chain joins TRBV9 and TRBJ2-7; 7 nucleotides agree with TRBD1. Trimming cost V 3 bases and J 2 bases; bases outside gene matches: 5. This CDR3 region has 14 residues. Germline CDR1 is SGDLS and CDR2 is YYNGEE. CDR3 amino acids: CASSGRDSTYEQYF. In DNA form, the CDR3 reads TGTGCCAGCAGCGGCCGGGACAGCACCTACGAGCAGTACTTC. Using reference TRBV9 and TRBJ2-7 for the parts outside the CDR3, the full variable domain is DSGVTQTPKHLITATGQRVTLRCSPRSGDLSVYWYQQSLDQGLQFLIQYYNGEERAKGNILERFSAQQFPDLHSELNLSSLELGDSALYFCASSGRDSTYEQYFGPGTRLTVT.

The chain uses TRBV29-1 and TRBJ1-2, with TRBD1 matching 10 bases. Germline V gene sequence: CDR1 SQVTM, CDR2 ANQGSEA. Trimming at V came to 7 bases and at J to 3 bases, leaving 5 bases not matched to a gene. The CDR3 is 13 amino acids. The CDR3 nucleotides are TGCAGCGCTGGGACAGGGGAGTACTATGGCTACACCTTC. This encodes CSAGTGEYYGYTF.

For the CDR3, the DNA is TGTGCCAGTAGTATAGGTAGGACAGTGACAACCATCACAGATACGCAGTATTTT. Encoded protein: CASSIGRTVTTITDTQYF. The chain couples TRBV19 to TRBJ2-3; a weak D match, TRBD1 (6 bases). Trimming left V 1 base short and J 2 bases short, with 19 bases between. This CDR3 has 18 amino acids. Per the germline V gene, CDR1 is LNHDA and CDR2 is SQIVND (reference sequence).

The chain uses TRBV11-2 and TRBJ1-1; possibly TRBD1 for D (6 bases). Germline CDR1 SGHAT, CDR2 FQNNGV. The CDR3 loop spans 12 amino acids. Trimming cost V 5 bases and J 5 bases, with 9 bases left between them. CDR3 sequence (DNA): TGTGCCAGCAGCGCAACAGGGACTGAAGCTTTCTTT. Protein sequence: CASSATGTEAFF.

The J gene is TRBJ2-1, the V gene TRBV5-1, with 10 bases aligning to TRBD2. V dropped 0 bases and J dropped 10; count of bases not matched to a gene: 10. The CDR3 sequence is 16 residues long. The V gene's germline CDR1 is SGHRS and CDR2 YFSETQ. The CDR3 is CASSLAPSGSPMEQFF. DNA for the CDR3: TGCGCCAGCAGCTTGGCCCCTAGCGGGAGCCCTATGGAGCAGTTCTTC. Filled out from reference TRBV5-1 and TRBJ2-1, the complete variable domain reads KAGVTQTPRYLIKTRGQQVTLSCSPISGHRSVSWYQQTPGQGLQFLFEYFSETQRNKGNFPGRFSGRQFSNSRSEMNVSTLELGDSALYLCASSLAPSGSPMEQFFGPGTRLTVL.

The V and J genes are TRBV5-1 and TRBJ2-5; D not resolved. Trimming stripped 4 bases from V and 3 bases from J, with 4 bases between. The CDR3 covers 11 residues. Germline V gives CDR1 SGHRS, CDR2 YFSETQ. The CDR3 DNA follows: TGCGCCAGCAGCCCTAAAGAGACCCAGTACTTC. This codes for CASSPKETQYF.